The rows below give T cell receptor beta chains drawn from one sample of a study of tumor-infiltrating lymphocytes in primary liver carcinoma. Using its own MiXCR run on the multiplex PCR reads, TCRdb lists one record per CDR3 protein. The profile shows under 200,000 distinct CDR3 sequences, roughly two thirds of them singletons. Input material: peripheral blood. The source of these receptors is a woman aged 55-70 years with primary liver carcinoma and hepatitis B virus infection. Each CDR3 is given with its conserved first and last residue. Fields, in order: clone size, J gene, V gene, D gene, CDR3 length, CDR3 DNA, CDR3 protein. A D gene is named only where the DNA matches it firmly. Size is omitted from some rows. Given values are once, few, many or a class for expanded clones.

abundance: NA; j_gene: TRBJ2-5; v_gene: TRBV11-2; d_gene: NA; len: 14; CDR3nt: TGTGCCAGCAACTTAGTTGGTTTTCAAGAGACCCGGTACTTC; CDR3aa: CASNLVGFQETRYF
abundance: NA; j_gene: TRBJ2-1; v_gene: TRBV5-4; d_gene: NA; len: 16; CDR3nt: TGTGCCAGCAGCTTCGCAGGGCCAAGCTCCTACAATGAGCAGTTCTTC; CDR3aa: CASSFAGPSSYNEQFF
abundance: NA; j_gene: TRBJ2-5; v_gene: TRBV11-2; d_gene: NA; len: 15; CDR3nt: TGTGCCAACAGCTTTAACAGGGTCCGGGGAGAGACCCAATACTTC; CDR3aa: CANSFNRVRGETQYF
abundance: NA; j_gene: TRBJ2-4; v_gene: TRBV5-1; d_gene: TRBD1; len: 15; CDR3nt: TGCGCCAGCAGCGAACAGGGACAGGGCAAAAACATTCAGTACTTC; CDR3aa: CASSEQGQGKNIQYF
abundance: NA; j_gene: TRBJ2-3; v_gene: TRBV19; d_gene: NA; len: 15; CDR3nt: TGTGCCAGTAAAATTTCGGGAGTGGCGGCAGATACGCAGTATTTT; CDR3aa: CASKISGVAADTQYF
abundance: many; j_gene: TRBJ2-5; v_gene: TRBV12-3/TRBV12-4; d_gene: NA; len: 15; CDR3nt: TGTGCCAGCAGCACCTACCCCGGGAGCGAAGAGACCCAGTACTTC; CDR3aa: CASSTYPGSEETQYF
abundance: NA; j_gene: TRBJ2-3; v_gene: TRBV11-2; d_gene: NA; len: 13; CDR3nt: TGTACCAGCAGCTTTATTATATTAGATACGCAGTATTTT; CDR3aa: CTSSFIILDTQYF
abundance: NA; j_gene: TRBJ2-1; v_gene: TRBV7-9; d_gene: TRBD1; len: 16; CDR3nt: TGTGCCAGCAGCCCCGGGACAGGGGAGACATGCAATGAGCAGTTCTTC; CDR3aa: CASSPGTGETCNEQFF
abundance: once; j_gene: TRBJ2-3; v_gene: TRBV6-2/TRBV6-3; d_gene: TRBD2; len: 14; CDR3nt: TGTGCCAGCAGCAGAAGCGGGAGCACAGATACGCGGTATTTT; CDR3aa: CASSRSGSTDTRYF
abundance: NA; j_gene: TRBJ2-5; v_gene: TRBV5-6; d_gene: NA; len: 17; CDR3nt: TGTACCAGCAGCTTGGGGGCGCCCATGGTGTACCAAGAGACCCAGTACTTC; CDR3aa: CTSSLGAPMVYQETQYF
abundance: NA; j_gene: TRBJ1-5; v_gene: TRBV23-1; d_gene: NA; len: 16; CDR3nt: TGCGTCAGCAGTCCACACTACAGGGAGGGCAATCAGCCCCAACATTTT; CDR3aa: CVSSPHYREGNQPQHF
abundance: NA; j_gene: TRBJ1-1; v_gene: TRBV28; d_gene: NA; len: 15; CDR3nt: TGTGCCAGCAATACAAACAGGATAACGAACACTGAAGCTTTCTTT; CDR3aa: CASNTNRITNTEAFF
abundance: many; j_gene: TRBJ2-7; v_gene: TRBV6-5; d_gene: TRBD2; len: 16; CDR3nt: TGTGCCAGCAGTTACTCGGCGCTAGCGGGACCCTACGAGCAGTACTTC; CDR3aa: CASSYSALAGPYEQYF
abundance: NA; j_gene: TRBJ2-3; v_gene: TRBV11-1; d_gene: TRBD1; len: 15; CDR3nt: TGTGCCTGCAGCTCCCGACAGGGGGATGGGGATACGCAGTATTTT; CDR3aa: CACSSRQGDGDTQYF
abundance: many; j_gene: TRBJ2-1; v_gene: TRBV29-1; d_gene: TRBD2; len: 19; CDR3nt: TGCAGCGTTGAAGTGAAGGCTAGCGGGAGGGCCGGTTCCTACAATGAGCAGTTCTTC; CDR3aa: CSVEVKASGRAGSYNEQFF
abundance: NA; j_gene: TRBJ2-3; v_gene: TRBV7-8; d_gene: NA; len: 16; CDR3nt: TGTGCCAGCAGCCCCCGCTCACAGGTCAGCACAGATACGCAGTATTTT; CDR3aa: CASSPRSQVSTDTQYF
abundance: NA; j_gene: TRBJ2-2; v_gene: TRBV7-8; d_gene: TRBD2; len: 18; CDR3nt: TGTGCCAGCCACTCATGGTGGACTAGCGGGGGGAACACCGGGGAGCCGTTTTTT; CDR3aa: CASHSWWTSGGNTGEPFF
abundance: NA; j_gene: TRBJ2-3; v_gene: TRBV11-3; d_gene: NA; len: 14; CDR3nt: TGTGCCAGCAGCCTCAGGGCTAGCACAGGTACGCAGTATTTT; CDR3aa: CASSLRASTGTQYF
abundance: once; j_gene: TRBJ2-1; v_gene: TRBV11-2; d_gene: NA; len: 15; CDR3nt: TGTGCCAGCAGCTTACGCGGGATCTCCTACAATGAGCAGTTCTTC; CDR3aa: CASSLRGISYNEQFF
abundance: NA; j_gene: TRBJ1-2; v_gene: TRBV5-1; d_gene: TRBD1; len: 15; CDR3nt: TGCGCCAGCAGCTCGGGGGGACAGGGAAACTATGGCTACACCTTC; CDR3aa: CASSSGGQGNYGYTF
abundance: NA; j_gene: TRBJ2-1; v_gene: TRBV2; d_gene: TRBD2; len: 14; CDR3nt: TGTGCCACAGGCCGGGAAGGCGGGGGGAATGAGCAGTTCTTC; CDR3aa: CATGREGGGNEQFF
abundance: many; j_gene: TRBJ1-1; v_gene: TRBV6-6; d_gene: NA; len: 14; CDR3nt: TGTGCCAGCCGAAGACTGGCCTCGAACACTGAAGCTTTCTTT; CDR3aa: CASRRLASNTEAFF
abundance: NA; j_gene: TRBJ2-3; v_gene: TRBV5-1; d_gene: NA; len: 13; CDR3nt: TGCGCCAGCAGCTTGGACATCACAGATACGCAGTATTTT; CDR3aa: CASSLDITDTQYF
abundance: many; j_gene: TRBJ2-1; v_gene: TRBV4-2; d_gene: NA; len: 16; CDR3nt: TGTGCCAGCAGCCAAGATGTGGAGGGAGCCTACAATGAGCAGTTCTTC; CDR3aa: CASSQDVEGAYNEQFF
abundance: many; j_gene: TRBJ1-2; v_gene: TRBV5-4; d_gene: NA; len: 14; CDR3nt: TGTGCCAGCAGCCAATCGACGAGCACGCGGGGCTACACCTTC; CDR3aa: CASSQSTSTRGYTF
abundance: NA; j_gene: TRBJ2-5; v_gene: TRBV5-1; d_gene: NA; len: 16; CDR3nt: TGCGCCAGCAGCTTGCAGAGAGCAGGAGGGATCGAGACCCTGTACTTC; CDR3aa: CASSLQRAGGIETLYF
abundance: NA; j_gene: TRBJ2-1; v_gene: TRBV11-3; d_gene: NA; len: 15; CDR3nt: TGTGCCAGCAGCTCAACAAGCGGAGGTTACAATGAGCAGTTCTTC; CDR3aa: CASSSTSGGYNEQFF
abundance: NA; j_gene: TRBJ1-1; v_gene: TRBV20-1; d_gene: NA; len: 12; CDR3nt: TGCAGTGCCGTCCATCCCAGGGCTGAAGCTTTCTTT; CDR3aa: CSAVHPRAEAFF
abundance: NA; j_gene: TRBJ2-2; v_gene: TRBV5-4; d_gene: NA; len: 15; CDR3nt: TGTGCCAGCAGCTTTGGGGGAGGTGACACCGGGGAGCTGTTTTTT; CDR3aa: CASSFGGGDTGELFF
abundance: NA; j_gene: TRBJ2-3; v_gene: TRBV7-8; d_gene: TRBD1; len: 15; CDR3nt: TGTGCCAGCAGCTCCCAGGGGGCCGGCACAGATACGCAGTATTTT; CDR3aa: CASSSQGAGTDTQYF
abundance: NA; j_gene: TRBJ1-1; v_gene: TRBV7-9; d_gene: NA; len: 13; CDR3nt: TGTGCCAGCAGCTTATCTACCGGGACAATTTCTTTCTTT; CDR3aa: CASSLSTGTISFF
abundance: NA; j_gene: TRBJ2-2; v_gene: TRBV28; d_gene: NA; len: 13; CDR3nt: TGTGCCAGCACACTTGGGACACTCGGGGAGCTGTTTTTT; CDR3aa: CASTLGTLGELFF
abundance: many; j_gene: TRBJ1-1; v_gene: TRBV12-3/TRBV12-4; d_gene: NA; len: 13; CDR3nt: TGTGCCAGCAGTGACAATCAGGGCACTGAAGCTTTCTTT; CDR3aa: CASSDNQGTEAFF
abundance: NA; j_gene: TRBJ2-1; v_gene: TRBV11-2; d_gene: NA; len: 15; CDR3nt: TGTGCCAGGAGCTTGGGGGCCCTCTCCTACAATGAGCAGTCCTTC; CDR3aa: CARSLGALSYNEQSF
abundance: NA; j_gene: TRBJ2-3; v_gene: TRBV5-1; d_gene: TRBD1; len: 14; CDR3nt: TGCGCCAGCAGCCAAAGGACAGGGGGCGATACGCAGTATTTT; CDR3aa: CASSQRTGGDTQYF
abundance: once; j_gene: TRBJ1-2; v_gene: TRBV24-1; d_gene: NA; len: 14; CDR3nt: TGTGCCACCAGTGATTCATGGTACGACTATGGCTACACCTTC; CDR3aa: CATSDSWYDYGYTF
abundance: many; j_gene: TRBJ2-7; v_gene: TRBV4-2; d_gene: TRBD2; len: 15; CDR3nt: TGTGCCAGCAGCCAAACTAGCGGGGACAACTACGAGCAGTACTTC; CDR3aa: CASSQTSGDNYEQYF
abundance: NA; j_gene: TRBJ1-1; v_gene: TRBV6-1; d_gene: NA; len: 14; CDR3nt: TGTGCCAGCAGGGGTACTATATGGTATGCTGAAGCTTTCTTT; CDR3aa: CASRGTIWYAEAFF
abundance: NA; j_gene: TRBJ1-2; v_gene: TRBV5-1; d_gene: NA; len: 11; CDR3nt: TGCGCCAGCAGCCTTGGGTCCGGCTACACCTTC; CDR3aa: CASSLGSGYTF
abundance: few; j_gene: TRBJ2-1; v_gene: TRBV12-3/TRBV12-4; d_gene: NA; len: 17; CDR3nt: TGTGCCAGCAGTTTTTTGGGCCTAGCAGATACCTACAATGAGCAGTTCTTC; CDR3aa: CASSFLGLADTYNEQFF
abundance: once; j_gene: TRBJ2-3; v_gene: TRBV6-5; d_gene: NA; len: 14; CDR3nt: TGTGCCAGCAGTTACCGGGGTAGCACAGATACGCAGTTTTTT; CDR3aa: CASSYRGSTDTQFF
abundance: few; j_gene: TRBJ2-1; v_gene: TRBV28; d_gene: NA; len: 16; CDR3nt: TGTGCCAGCAGTCCCGCCGGGGCAGCCTCCTACAATGAGCAGTTCTTC; CDR3aa: CASSPAGAASYNEQFF
abundance: many; j_gene: TRBJ1-2; v_gene: TRBV12-3/TRBV12-4; d_gene: NA; len: 12; CDR3nt: TGTGCCAGCAGTCCCGACAGTACCGGCTACACCTTC; CDR3aa: CASSPDSTGYTF
abundance: NA; j_gene: TRBJ2-1; v_gene: TRBV29-1; d_gene: TRBD2; len: 16; CDR3nt: TGCAGCGTTGCGGGCGTGTGGACTAGCGGATACAATGTGCAGTTCTTC; CDR3aa: CSVAGVWTSGYNVQFF
abundance: few; j_gene: TRBJ2-5; v_gene: TRBV11-3; d_gene: TRBD2; len: 15; CDR3nt: TGTGCCAGCAGCTTAGACCCGACTAGCGAAGAGACCCAGTACTTC; CDR3aa: CASSLDPTSEETQYF
abundance: many; j_gene: TRBJ2-7; v_gene: TRBV12-3/TRBV12-4; d_gene: TRBD2; len: 17; CDR3nt: TGTGCCAGCAGTTTTTCCTCACTAGCGGGAAACTCCTACGAGCAGTACTTC; CDR3aa: CASSFSSLAGNSYEQYF
abundance: NA; j_gene: TRBJ2-7; v_gene: TRBV28; d_gene: TRBD1; len: 15; CDR3nt: TGTGCCAGCAGTCCCCACGACAGGGTGGTCTACGAGCAGTACTTC; CDR3aa: CASSPHDRVVYEQYF
abundance: many; j_gene: TRBJ2-5; v_gene: TRBV29-1; d_gene: NA; len: 13; CDR3nt: TGCAGCGTTGAAGGGTCTGCAAAAGAGACCCAGTACTTC; CDR3aa: CSVEGSAKETQYF
abundance: few; j_gene: TRBJ2-4; v_gene: TRBV14; d_gene: TRBD1; len: 15; CDR3nt: TGTGCCAGCAGCCAACGACTTGACAGGGGTGGCATTCAGTACTTC; CDR3aa: CASSQRLDRGGIQYF
abundance: NA; j_gene: TRBJ2-1; v_gene: TRBV5-6; d_gene: TRBD2; len: 15; CDR3nt: TGTGCCAGCAGCTTGGACCCAACGGGAGGGAATGAGCAGTTCTTC; CDR3aa: CASSLDPTGGNEQFF